This T cell receptor beta chain was captured by sequencing in a study of OX40 agonist ivuxolimab in advanced cancers. Study-wide background: Participants, roughly 81% male, averaged roughly 60 years of age, ranging from about 23 to 79. Findings and caveats of the study: More expanded clones were found, on average, in CD8+ than in CD4+ T cells. Partly responding patients at 0.1-3.0 mg/kg showed some of the smallest clonal expansion.

To note about this clone: Its antigen is undetermined.

CDR1 is ENHRY and CDR2 is SYGVKD in the germline V gene. V lost 4 bases to trimming and J lost 4 bases, with 11 bases between them. This CDR3 has 13 residues. Sequenced by immunoSEQ multiplex PCR; TCRdb stores in-frame clones only, minus some. This table has 45,000 to 50,000 clones, approximately 90% appearing once. Sequences were derived from CD4+ or CD8+ T cells sorted from blood, sampled in a trial of the OX40 agonist ivuxolimab. V and J are TRBV10-3 and TRBJ2-7; D remains ambiguous. This receptor was taken from an adult with an advanced solid tumor such as melanoma, head and neck, liver or kidney cancer. The DNA of the CDR3 is TGTGCCATCAGTGGCGAGAGGTCGTACGAGCAGTACTTC. Residues: CAISGERSYEQYF.